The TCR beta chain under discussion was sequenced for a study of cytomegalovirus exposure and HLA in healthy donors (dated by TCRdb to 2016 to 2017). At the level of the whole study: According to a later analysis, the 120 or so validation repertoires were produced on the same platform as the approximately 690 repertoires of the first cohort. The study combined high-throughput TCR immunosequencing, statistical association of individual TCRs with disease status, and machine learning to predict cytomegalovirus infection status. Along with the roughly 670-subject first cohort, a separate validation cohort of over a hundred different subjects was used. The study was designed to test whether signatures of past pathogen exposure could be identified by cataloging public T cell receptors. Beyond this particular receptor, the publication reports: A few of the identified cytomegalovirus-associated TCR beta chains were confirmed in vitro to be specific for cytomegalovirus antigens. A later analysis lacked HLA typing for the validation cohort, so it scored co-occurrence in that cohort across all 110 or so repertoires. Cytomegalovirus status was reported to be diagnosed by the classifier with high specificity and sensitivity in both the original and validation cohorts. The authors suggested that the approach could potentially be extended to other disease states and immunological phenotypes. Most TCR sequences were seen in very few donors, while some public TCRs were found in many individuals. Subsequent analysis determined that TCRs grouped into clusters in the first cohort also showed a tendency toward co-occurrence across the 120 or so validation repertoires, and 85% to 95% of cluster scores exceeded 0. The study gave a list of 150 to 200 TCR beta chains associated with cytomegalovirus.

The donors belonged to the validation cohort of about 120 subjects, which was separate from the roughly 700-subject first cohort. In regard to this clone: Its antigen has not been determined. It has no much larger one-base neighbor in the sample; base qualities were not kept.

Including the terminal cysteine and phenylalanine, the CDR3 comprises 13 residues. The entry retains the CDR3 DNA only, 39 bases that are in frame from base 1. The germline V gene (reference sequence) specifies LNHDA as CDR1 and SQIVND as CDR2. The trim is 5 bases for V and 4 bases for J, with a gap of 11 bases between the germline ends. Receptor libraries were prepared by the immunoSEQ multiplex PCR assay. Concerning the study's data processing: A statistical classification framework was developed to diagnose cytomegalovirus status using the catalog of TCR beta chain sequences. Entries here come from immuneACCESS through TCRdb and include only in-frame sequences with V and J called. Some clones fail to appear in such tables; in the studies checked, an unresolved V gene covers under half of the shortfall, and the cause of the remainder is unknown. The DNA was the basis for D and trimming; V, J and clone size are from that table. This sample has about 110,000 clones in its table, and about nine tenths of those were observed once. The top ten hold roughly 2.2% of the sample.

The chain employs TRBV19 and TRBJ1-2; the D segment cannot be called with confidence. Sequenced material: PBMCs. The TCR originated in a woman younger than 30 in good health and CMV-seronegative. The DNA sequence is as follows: TGTGCCAGTAGTGCCCCCTCGGGCTATGGCTACACCTTC. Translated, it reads CASSAPSGYGYTF.